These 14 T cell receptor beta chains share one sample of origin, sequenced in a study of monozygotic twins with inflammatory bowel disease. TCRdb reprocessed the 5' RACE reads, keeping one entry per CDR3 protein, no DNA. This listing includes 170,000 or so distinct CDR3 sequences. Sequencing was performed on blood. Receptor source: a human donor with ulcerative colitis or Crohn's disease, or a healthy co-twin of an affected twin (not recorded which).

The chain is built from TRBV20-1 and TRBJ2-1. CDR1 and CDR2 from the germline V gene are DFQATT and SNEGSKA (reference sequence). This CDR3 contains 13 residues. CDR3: CSATRPTYNEQFF.

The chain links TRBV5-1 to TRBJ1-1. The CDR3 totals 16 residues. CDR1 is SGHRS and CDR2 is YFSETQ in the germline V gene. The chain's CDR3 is CASSPRTSLVNTEAFF.

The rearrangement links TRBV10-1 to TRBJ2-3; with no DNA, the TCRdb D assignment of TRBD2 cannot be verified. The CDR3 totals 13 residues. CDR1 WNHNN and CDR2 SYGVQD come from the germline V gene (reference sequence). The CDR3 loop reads CASSGALPDTQYF.

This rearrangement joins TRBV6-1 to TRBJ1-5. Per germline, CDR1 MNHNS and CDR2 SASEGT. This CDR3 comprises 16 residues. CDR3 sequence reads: CASRAWGLPIPQPQHF.

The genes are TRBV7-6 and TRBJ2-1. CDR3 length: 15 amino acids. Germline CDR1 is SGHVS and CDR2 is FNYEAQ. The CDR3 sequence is CASSVDGLSFNEQFF.

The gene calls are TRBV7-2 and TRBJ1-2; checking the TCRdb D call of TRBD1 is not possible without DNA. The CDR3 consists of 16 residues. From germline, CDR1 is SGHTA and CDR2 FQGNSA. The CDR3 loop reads CASSLASDRGLGGYTF.

CDR3: CSARTGGDTQYF. The chain recombines TRBV20-1 with TRBJ2-3; TCRdb lists TRBD1, though no DNA is available to test this call. Germline V lookup: CDR1 DFQATT, CDR2 SNEGSKA (reference sequence). The CDR3 has 12 residues.

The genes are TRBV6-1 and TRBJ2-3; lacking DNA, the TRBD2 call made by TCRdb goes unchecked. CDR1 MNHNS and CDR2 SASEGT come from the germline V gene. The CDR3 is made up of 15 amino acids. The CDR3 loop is CASSAGTSFARTQYF.

The CDR3 reads CASSSSFSGEMSEKLFF. This chain joins TRBV28 and TRBJ1-4; lacking DNA, the TRBD1 call made by TCRdb goes unchecked. The CDR3 covers 17 residues. Germline loops: CDR1 MDHEN, CDR2 SYDVKM.

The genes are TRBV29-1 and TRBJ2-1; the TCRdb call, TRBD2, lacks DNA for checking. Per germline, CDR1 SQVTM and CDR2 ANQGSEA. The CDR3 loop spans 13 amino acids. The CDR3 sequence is CSGGRVRYNEQFF.

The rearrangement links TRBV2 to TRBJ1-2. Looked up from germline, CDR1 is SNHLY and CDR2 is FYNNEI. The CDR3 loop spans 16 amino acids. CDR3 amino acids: CASSGVWGTFNYGYTF.

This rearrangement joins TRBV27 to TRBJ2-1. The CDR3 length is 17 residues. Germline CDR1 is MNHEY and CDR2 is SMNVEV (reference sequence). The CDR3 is CASSSDLALSSYNEQFF.

CDR3 in amino acids: CATSDPGQGILETQYF. The chain combines TRBV24-1 with TRBJ2-5; TCRdb picks TRBD1, but there is no DNA to check that call. The germline V gene has CDR1 KGHDR and CDR2 SFDVKD. There are 16 residues in the CDR3.

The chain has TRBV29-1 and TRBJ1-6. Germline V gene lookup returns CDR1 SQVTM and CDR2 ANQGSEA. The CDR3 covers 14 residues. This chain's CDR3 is CSVRDGGYNSPLHF.